Shown below are 20 T cell receptor beta chains from a single sample sequenced in a study of T cell responses to AZD1222 COVID-19 vaccine. Assay: immunoSEQ multiplex PCR; the TCRdb copy retains only in-frame clones and omits some. The sample consists of 150,000 to 200,000 clones, over 85% of them appearing once. The sequences come from peripheral blood, collected on day 0 of AZD1222 vaccination. These TCRs come from an adult in good health.

This chain joins TRBV5-1 and TRBJ1-6; 7 bases fit TRBD1. Losses at the gene ends were 0 bases for V and 6 bases for J; bases not matched to a gene: 3. Looked up from germline, CDR1 is SGHRS and CDR2 is YFSETQ. The CDR3 is 15 residues long. The chain's CDR3 is CASSLGQGGNSPLHF. The DNA for the CDR3 is TGCGCCAGCAGCTTGGGACAGGGAGGTAATTCACCCCTCCACTTT.

The chain couples TRBV2 to TRBJ1-5, with D possibly TRBD1 on 6 matching bases. Trimming cost V 1 base and J 5 bases, with 18 bases left between them. CDR1 and CDR2 (germline): SNHLY, FYNNEI. There are 17 residues in the CDR3. This chain's CDR3 is CASSEVGGEWIDQPQHF. The CDR3 DNA reads TGTGCCAGCAGTGAAGTAGGGGGAGAGTGGATCGATCAGCCCCAGCATTTT.

The chain has TRBV5-1 and TRBJ1-2; 9 nucleotides agree with TRBD1. The length of the CDR3 is 15 residues. CDR1 is SGHRS and CDR2 is YFSETQ in the germline V gene. The V gene end was trimmed by 4 bases and the J gene end by 3 bases; junction bases not matched to a gene: 7. CDR3 nucleotide sequence: TGCGCCAGCAGCCCCGGGACAGGGATCGACTATGGCTACACCTTC. It yields the protein CASSPGTGIDYGYTF. Supplemented by reference TRBV5-1 and TRBJ1-2, the full variable domain reads KAGVTQTPRYLIKTRGQQVTLSCSPISGHRSVSWYQQTPGQGLQFLFEYFSETQRNKGNFPGRFSGRQFSNSRSEMNVSTLELGDSALYLCASSPGTGIDYGYTFGSGTRLTVV.

The chain carries TRBV27 and TRBJ1-6, with D hard to call. The CDR3 extends over 13 amino acids. Germline V gene sequence: CDR1 MNHEY, CDR2 SMNVEV (reference sequence). Trimming stripped 3 bases from V and 7 bases from J, with 7 bases between. The CDR3 nucleotides are TGTGCCAGCAGTTTTGTGGGGAATTCACCCCTCCACTTT. Its protein product is CASSFVGNSPLHF.

V usage is TRBV7-8 and J usage is TRBJ1-5; 7 bases fit TRBD1. The V gene's germline CDR1 is SGHVS and CDR2 FQNEAQ. V trimming: 7 bases; J trimming: 10 bases; junction bases outside the gene matches: 16. The CDR3 has 15 residues. The DNA for the CDR3 is TGTGCCAGCACCCGATTCGACAGGGAGGTTAATCCCCAGCATTTT. Protein: CASTRFDREVNPQHF.

This rearrangement joins TRBV3-1 (or the pseudogene TRBV3-2) to TRBJ1-2, with TRBD1 matching 8 bases. The CDR3 sequence is 16 residues long. Per germline, CDR1 LGHDT and CDR2 YNNKEL (reference sequence). Germline trimming cut 3 bases from V and 5 bases from J; bases unmatched to any gene: 11. DNA of the CDR3: TGTGCCAGCAGCCAGCATGCGGCAGGGGGCAGTTATGGCTACACCTTC. Its protein product is CASSQHAAGGSYGYTF.

This sequence joins TRBV6-2 or TRBV6-3 and TRBJ2-1; no clear D. Looked up from germline, CDR1 is MNHEY and CDR2 is SVGEGT. Trimming removed 0 bases from V and 10 bases from J, with 7 bases in between. The length of the CDR3 is 12 residues. CDR3 in amino acids: CASSYSRREQFF. CDR3 DNA: TGTGCCAGCAGTTACTCAAGACGCGAGCAGTTCTTC.

The V gene is TRBV19, the J gene TRBJ1-1; 9 bases match TRBD1. This CDR3 has 15 amino acids. Losses at the gene ends were 5 bases for V and 4 bases for J; bases not matched to a gene: 8. The germline V gene encodes CDR1 LNHDA and CDR2 SQIVND (reference sequence). CDR3 DNA sequence: TGTGCCAGTAGTGCCCGGACAGGGGCGGCCACTGAAGCTTTCTTT. This translates into CASSARTGAATEAFF. Full variable domain (rest looked up from reference TRBV19 and TRBJ1-1): DGGITQSPKYLFRKEGQNVTLSCEQNLNHDAMYWYRQDPGQGLRLIYYSQIVNDFQKGDIAEGYSVSREKKESFPLTVTSAQKNPTAFYLCASSARTGAATEAFFGQGTRLTVV.

The sample holds one count of this clone. J is TRBJ1-2 and V is TRBV9; 12 bases match TRBD1. J was trimmed by 8 bases and V by 0 bases; bases with no gene match: 8. Germline loops: CDR1 SGDLS, CDR2 YYNGEE. The CDR3 covers 16 residues. For the CDR3, the DNA is TGTGCCAGCAGCGTAGTCCCCTGGGACAGGGGGCAAGGCTACACCTTC. It encodes CASSVVPWDRGQGYTF.

This clone appeared a few times. This rearrangement joins TRBV28 to TRBJ1-5; D is possibly TRBD1 (5 bases). The CDR3 is made up of 14 amino acids. Germline V gene data show CDR1 as MDHEN and CDR2 as SYDVKM. Trimming took 4 bases from V and 4 from J, leaving 11 bases between them. The CDR3 spells CASSSQQANQPQHF. DNA of the CDR3: TGTGCCAGCAGTTCTCAACAGGCGAATCAGCCCCAGCATTTT.

The V call is TRBV24-1, the J call TRBJ1-5, with 8 bases matching TRBD1. The germline gives CDR1 KGHDR, CDR2 SFDVKD. CDR3 size: 17 residues. V shed 8 bases, J shed 9 bases, and the junction held 20 bases outside the gene matches. This CDR3 is CATMIPDRDGRCWPQHF. CDR3 nucleotides: TGTGCCACCATGATCCCGGACAGGGACGGTCGATGCTGGCCCCAGCATTTT.

The sample holds a few counts of this clone. The DNA for the CDR3 is TGCAGCGTTGAGGGTAAGGGACGAGATGCTAGGCCTGAAGCTTTCTTT. Translated: CSVEGKGRDARPEAFF. This chain links TRBV29-1 with TRBJ1-1, with D possibly TRBD1 on 5 matching bases. Germline loops: CDR1 SQVTM, CDR2 ANQGSEA. This CDR3 is built from 16 residues. The ends were cut back, 3 bases at V and 6 bases at J, with 23 bases in the middle.

The V and J genes are TRBV30 and TRBJ1-3; no clear D gene. Trimming stripped 2 bases from V and 7 bases from J, with 6 bases between. This CDR3 spans 11 amino acids. CDR1 and CDR2 (germline): GTSNPN, SVGIG (reference sequence). The chain's CDR3 is CAWSHLNTIYF. The CDR3 DNA follows: TGTGCCTGGAGTCACCTTAACACCATATATTTT.

This clone was detected only once. The chain couples TRBV5-4 to TRBJ1-5; D call uncertain. The germline V gene encodes CDR1 SGHNT and CDR2 YYREEE (reference sequence). The length of the CDR3 is 15 residues. V was pared by 8 bases and J by 10 bases, with 25 bases between. CDR3 bases: TGTGCCAGGAGGGTGAAGGGCCCTCTATCATACCCCCAGCATTTT. Protein: CARRVKGPLSYPQHF. Supplemented by reference TRBV5-4 and TRBJ1-5, the full variable domain reads ETGVTQSPTHLIKTRGQQVTLRCSSQSGHNTVSWYQQALGQGPQFIFQYYREEENGRGNFPPRFSGLQFPNYSSELNVNALELDDSALYLCARRVKGPLSYPQHFGDGTRLSIL.

This clone was seen just once. This chain links TRBV19 with TRBJ1-5; D may be TRBD1 (5 bases). Germline CDR1 reads LNHDA; CDR2 reads SQIVND (reference sequence). The CDR3 is 16 residues long. The V gene lost 5 bases and the J gene lost 2 bases, with 16 bases spanning the gap. CDR3 sequence: CASSGGRVAGNQPQHF. CDR3 bases: TGTGCCAGTAGTGGAGGCAGGGTCGCGGGCAATCAGCCCCAGCATTTT.

This sequence joins TRBV6-5 and TRBJ2-7; TRBD1 matches at 7 bases. Germline V lookup: CDR1 MNHEY, CDR2 SVGAGI. Trimming removed 6 bases from V and 2 bases from J; junction bases left unmatched: 10. The length of the CDR3 is 15 residues. CDR3: CASSYDRDAAYEQYF. The CDR3 coding sequence is TGTGCCAGCAGCTATGACAGGGACGCAGCCTACGAGCAGTACTTC.

This rearrangement joins TRBV27 to TRBJ1-1; D is unresolved. From germline, CDR1 is MNHEY and CDR2 SMNVEV (reference sequence). The ends were cut back, 4 bases at V and 4 bases at J, with 10 bases in the middle. CDR3 length equals 13 residues. The CDR3: CASSSIAGTEAFF. The CDR3 DNA reads TGTGCCAGCAGTTCCATAGCAGGCACTGAAGCTTTCTTT.

The chain is built from TRBV10-3 and TRBJ2-1, with TRBD2 identical over 8 bases. Germline V CDR1 and CDR2: ENHRY, SYGVKD. This CDR3 spans 16 amino acids. V lost 4 bases and J lost 1; bases outside the gene matches: 6. The CDR3 region is CAISGESGGSYNEQFF. The CDR3 DNA is TGTGCCATCAGTGGGGAATCGGGGGGGTCCTACAATGAGCAGTTCTTC.

The chain recombines TRBV5-6 with TRBJ2-7, with 8 bases identical to TRBD1. CDR3 length equals 12 residues. Germline-derived CDR1 and CDR2 are SGHDT and YYEEEE. V gave up 7 bases and J gave up 5 bases; unmatched junction bases: 5. CDR3 in DNA: TGTGCCAGCTACCAGACAGGGGACGAGCAGTACTTC. Translated, it gives CASYQTGDEQYF.

CDR3 amino acids: CAWSPTNTEAFF. The CDR3 nucleotides are TGTGCCTGGAGTCCTACGAACACTGAAGCTTTCTTT. The chain links TRBV30 to TRBJ1-1; D ambiguous. V was shortened by 2 bases and J by 1 base, with 5 bases between the two germline ends. CDR3 length: 12 residues. Germline CDR1 is GTSNPN and CDR2 is SVGIG (reference sequence).